This record covers a single T cell receptor (beta chain). Original processing notes: The assay estimated nucleated cells by amplifying reference gene primers. Only in-frame clones appear in the TCRdb table, and some are missing; sequencing was by immunoSEQ multiplex PCR. The V and J calls and the clone size are those of that table, but D and trimming were determined from the DNA. The sample includes 25,000 to 35,000 clones, around 72% of them seen just once. These data are taken from a study of blood T cell repertoires in COVID-19. Looking at the study overall: The samples span acute and convalescent COVID-19 from the United States, Italy and Spain. The analysed material was cDNA or gDNA that came from T cells, B-cell-depleted T cells, or PBMCs.

Germline lookup yields CDR1 SGHVS and CDR2 FNYEAQ. The junction had 5 bases not matched to a gene; V was cut back by 5 bases and J by 4 bases. CDR3 length: 17 amino acids. Sequenced sample: peripheral blood. The TCR sequence derives from a boy aged 2 to 10 with active or convalescent COVID-19. V usage is TRBV7-6 and J usage is TRBJ2-2, with 15 bases identical to TRBD2. DNA of the CDR3: TGTGCCAGCAGCAGGACTAGCGGGAGGGACGGCACCGGGGAGCTGTTTTTT. It yields the protein CASSRTSGRDGTGELFF.